Listed below are T cell receptor beta chains from one sample, sequenced in a study of T cell responses to AZD1222 COVID-19 vaccine. Measured with immunoSEQ multiplex PCR; TCRdb has only the in-frame clones, and not every one. The table has 150,000 to 200,000 clones, around 85% seen once. The source material was peripheral blood, sampled 28 days after the second AZD1222 dose. Receptors were obtained from an adult who received the AZD1222 COVID-19 vaccine. Both conserved end residues are part of each CDR3. The D gene is left open where the match is weak. Where a row states a size, it is once, few, many or the class of an expanded clone; other rows omit it.

clone size: NA
J gene: TRBJ1-5
V gene: TRBV2
D gene: NA
CDR3 protein: CASRGGATGQPQHF
CDR3 DNA: TGTGCCAGCAGAGGAGGGGCAACAGGCCAGCCCCAGCATTTT

clone size: NA
J gene: TRBJ1-5
V gene: TRBV27
D gene: NA
CDR3 protein: CASRDPNQPQHF
CDR3 DNA: TGTGCCAGCAGGGATCCCAATCAGCCCCAGCATTTT

clone size: NA
J gene: TRBJ1-3
V gene: TRBV5-1
D gene: NA
CDR3 protein: CASSEGPGSGNTIYF
CDR3 DNA: TGCGCCAGCAGCGAGGGCCCGGGGAGCGGAAACACCATATATTTT

clone size: NA
J gene: TRBJ2-3
V gene: TRBV12-3/TRBV12-4
D gene: NA
CDR3 protein: CASTIVAHTQYF
CDR3 DNA: TGTGCCAGCACCATCGTGGCTCATACGCAGTATTTT

clone size: few
J gene: TRBJ2-7
V gene: TRBV4-3
D gene: TRBD1
CDR3 protein: CASSQDWVRGRVNEQYF
CDR3 DNA: TGCGCCAGCAGCCAAGATTGGGTAAGGGGGCGAGTAAACGAGCAGTACTTC

clone size: NA
J gene: TRBJ1-2
V gene: TRBV6-5
D gene: NA
CDR3 protein: CATKQGPGYTF
CDR3 DNA: TGTGCCACAAAACAGGGTCCTGGCTACACCTTC

clone size: NA
J gene: TRBJ2-5
V gene: TRBV7-2
D gene: NA
CDR3 protein: CASSLSAGPQQETQYF
CDR3 DNA: TGTGCCAGCAGCTTATCTGCAGGGCCGCAACAAGAGACCCAGTACTTC

clone size: NA
J gene: TRBJ2-1
V gene: TRBV4-2
D gene: NA
CDR3 protein: CASSQGGEGLDEQFF
CDR3 DNA: TGTGCCAGCAGCCAGGGCGGGGAAGGCTTAGATGAGCAGTTCTTC

clone size: NA
J gene: TRBJ1-2
V gene: TRBV29-1
D gene: NA
CDR3 protein: CSVDIGSYYGYTF
CDR3 DNA: TGCAGCGTTGACATCGGGAGTTACTATGGCTACACCTTC

clone size: NA
J gene: TRBJ2-2
V gene: TRBV5-1
D gene: NA
CDR3 protein: CASSLGQGGTGELFF
CDR3 DNA: TGCGCCAGCAGCTTGGGACAGGGAGGTACCGGGGAGCTGTTTTTT

clone size: NA
J gene: TRBJ1-5
V gene: TRBV19
D gene: TRBD1
CDR3 protein: CASSIERTGGPEGNQPQHF
CDR3 DNA: TGTGCCAGTAGTATAGAAAGGACAGGGGGCCCAGAGGGCAATCAGCCCCAGCATTTT

clone size: few
J gene: TRBJ2-7
V gene: TRBV29-1
D gene: TRBD1
CDR3 protein: CSVEAPTGGYEQYF
CDR3 DNA: TGCAGCGTTGAGGCCCCGACAGGGGGCTACGAGCAGTACTTC

clone size: NA
J gene: TRBJ1-2
V gene: TRBV4-1
D gene: NA
CDR3 protein: CASSPTGLRGYTF
CDR3 DNA: TGCGCCAGCAGCCCTACAGGGTTGCGTGGCTACACCTTC

clone size: NA
J gene: TRBJ1-4
V gene: TRBV11-2
D gene: NA
CDR3 protein: CASSPLGHGEKLFF
CDR3 DNA: TGTGCCAGCAGCCCGTTAGGGCATGGTGAAAAACTGTTTTTT

clone size: NA
J gene: TRBJ1-2
V gene: TRBV4-3
D gene: NA
CDR3 protein: CASSQAYGGSNGYTF
CDR3 DNA: TGCGCCAGCAGCCAAGCGTATGGGGGGTCAAACGGCTACACCTTC

clone size: NA
J gene: TRBJ2-2
V gene: TRBV7-2
D gene: NA
CDR3 protein: CASSLAGVTGELFF
CDR3 DNA: TGTGCCAGCAGCTTAGCGGGCGTGACCGGGGAGCTGTTTTTT

clone size: NA
J gene: TRBJ2-3
V gene: TRBV4-1
D gene: TRBD2
CDR3 protein: CASSQDVASGGLPQDTQYF
CDR3 DNA: TGCGCCAGCAGCCAAGATGTGGCTAGCGGGGGACTTCCTCAAGATACGCAGTATTTT

clone size: NA
J gene: TRBJ1-3
V gene: TRBV29-1
D gene: NA
CDR3 protein: CSVLRGETGNTIYF
CDR3 DNA: TGCAGCGTTCTCCGGGGGGAGACTGGAAACACCATATATTTT

clone size: few
J gene: TRBJ1-6
V gene: TRBV4-1
D gene: TRBD1
CDR3 protein: CASSPVQGADNSPLHF
CDR3 DNA: TGCGCCAGCAGCCCGGTCCAGGGGGCGGATAATTCACCCCTCCACTTT

clone size: NA
J gene: TRBJ1-3
V gene: TRBV7-9
D gene: NA
CDR3 protein: CASSLGNTIYF
CDR3 DNA: TGTGCCAGCAGCTTGGGAAACACCATATATTTT

clone size: NA
J gene: TRBJ1-4
V gene: TRBV15
D gene: TRBD1
CDR3 protein: CATSRTGTIEKLFF
CDR3 DNA: TGTGCCACCAGCAGGACAGGGACCATTGAAAAACTGTTTTTT

clone size: NA
J gene: TRBJ1-5
V gene: TRBV12-3/TRBV12-4
D gene: NA
CDR3 protein: CASSFYRQPQHF
CDR3 DNA: TGTGCCAGCAGTTTTTATCGTCAGCCCCAGCATTTT

clone size: few
J gene: TRBJ1-1
V gene: TRBV11-2
D gene: TRBD1
CDR3 protein: CASSITQGVGAFF
CDR3 DNA: TGTGCCAGCAGCATAACACAGGGGGTAGGTGCTTTCTTT

clone size: once
J gene: TRBJ2-7
V gene: TRBV19
D gene: NA
CDR3 protein: CASQHRAEQYF
CDR3 DNA: TGTGCCAGCCAGCACAGGGCCGAGCAGTACTTC

clone size: NA
J gene: TRBJ2-5
V gene: TRBV19
D gene: NA
CDR3 protein: CASSISGWGQETQYF
CDR3 DNA: TGTGCCAGTAGTATTTCCGGTTGGGGCCAAGAGACCCAGTACTTC

clone size: NA
J gene: TRBJ2-7
V gene: TRBV7-9
D gene: NA
CDR3 protein: CASSKPDSYEQYF
CDR3 DNA: TGTGCCAGCAGCAAACCTGACAGCTACGAGCAGTACTTC

clone size: NA
J gene: TRBJ2-7
V gene: TRBV27
D gene: NA
CDR3 protein: CASSLRGTSYEQYF
CDR3 DNA: TGTGCCAGCAGTTTACGGGGGACTTCCTACGAGCAGTACTTC

clone size: NA
J gene: TRBJ2-1
V gene: TRBV12-5
D gene: TRBD1
CDR3 protein: CASGSVEQGRDYNEQFF
CDR3 DNA: TGTGCTAGTGGTTCGGTAGAACAGGGGAGAGACTACAATGAGCAGTTCTTC

clone size: NA
J gene: TRBJ2-7
V gene: TRBV6-5
D gene: NA
CDR3 protein: CASKVPSSYEQYF
CDR3 DNA: TGTGCCAGCAAGGTACCGAGCTCCTACGAGCAGTACTTC

clone size: NA
J gene: TRBJ1-2
V gene: TRBV5-1
D gene: NA
CDR3 protein: CASSLESGYINYGYTF
CDR3 DNA: TGCGCCAGCAGCTTGGAATCGGGCTACATAAACTATGGCTACACCTTC

clone size: NA
J gene: TRBJ2-2
V gene: TRBV11-2
D gene: TRBD1
CDR3 protein: CASSRRQGMRTGELFF
CDR3 DNA: TGTGCCAGCAGCCGTCGACAGGGTATGCGAACCGGGGAGCTGTTTTTT

clone size: NA
J gene: TRBJ1-3
V gene: TRBV5-1
D gene: NA
CDR3 protein: CASSPPGNTIYF
CDR3 DNA: TGCGCCAGCAGCCCCCCCGGAAACACCATATATTTT

clone size: NA
J gene: TRBJ2-3
V gene: TRBV18
D gene: TRBD1
CDR3 protein: CASSPPMGQGPDTQYF
CDR3 DNA: TGTGCCAGCTCACCACCGATGGGACAGGGACCAGATACGCAGTATTTT

clone size: NA
J gene: TRBJ2-7
V gene: TRBV19
D gene: TRBD1
CDR3 protein: CASSTADRAPYEQYF
CDR3 DNA: TGTGCCAGTAGTACGGCTGACAGGGCTCCCTACGAGCAGTACTTC

clone size: NA
J gene: TRBJ1-2
V gene: TRBV2
D gene: NA
CDR3 protein: CASSEGSNYGYTF
CDR3 DNA: TGTGCCAGCAGTGAGGGGTCCAACTATGGCTACACCTTC

clone size: few
J gene: TRBJ1-2
V gene: TRBV18
D gene: NA
CDR3 protein: CASSPSRDRLGGGYTF
CDR3 DNA: TGTGCCAGCTCACCGTCCAGGGATCGATTAGGAGGCGGCTACACCTTC

clone size: NA
J gene: TRBJ2-7
V gene: TRBV25-1
D gene: NA
CDR3 protein: CASSTPRQAQYF
CDR3 DNA: TGTGCCAGCAGTACCCCGAGGCAGGCTCAGTACTTC

clone size: NA
J gene: TRBJ1-2
V gene: TRBV11-2
D gene: TRBD1
CDR3 protein: CASSMDRGYGYTF
CDR3 DNA: TGTGCCAGCAGCATGGACAGGGGATATGGCTACACCTTC

clone size: NA
J gene: TRBJ2-3
V gene: TRBV7-2
D gene: TRBD2
CDR3 protein: CASSLGPLAGDADTQYF
CDR3 DNA: TGTGCCAGCAGCTTAGGTCCCCTAGCGGGGGATGCGGATACGCAGTATTTT

clone size: NA
J gene: TRBJ1-6
V gene: TRBV7-9
D gene: NA
CDR3 protein: CASSSLDGPNSPLHF
CDR3 DNA: TGTGCCAGCAGCTCTCTAGATGGGCCAAATTCACCCCTCCACTTT

clone size: NA
J gene: TRBJ2-1
V gene: TRBV29-1
D gene: NA
CDR3 protein: CSARTDFARYNEQFF
CDR3 DNA: TGCAGCGCCCGGACAGACTTTGCGCGCTACAATGAGCAGTTCTTC

clone size: NA
J gene: TRBJ2-1
V gene: TRBV19
D gene: NA
CDR3 protein: CASSIAFWGATNEQFF
CDR3 DNA: TGTGCCAGTAGTATAGCCTTCTGGGGGGCAACGAATGAGCAGTTCTTC

clone size: NA
J gene: TRBJ1-1
V gene: TRBV19
D gene: NA
CDR3 protein: CASSVDILGTEAFF
CDR3 DNA: TGTGCCAGTAGCGTGGACATCCTAGGCACTGAAGCTTTCTTT

clone size: NA
J gene: TRBJ2-5
V gene: TRBV5-1
D gene: TRBD2
CDR3 protein: CASSLALASGGARETQYF
CDR3 DNA: TGCGCCAGCAGCTTGGCCTTGGCTAGCGGGGGGGCACGGGAGACCCAGTACTTC

clone size: NA
J gene: TRBJ1-4
V gene: TRBV3-1/TRBV3-2
D gene: NA
CDR3 protein: CASSPRGSNEKLFF
CDR3 DNA: TGTGCCAGCAGCCCTAGGGGGTCTAATGAAAAACTGTTTTTT